One sample yielded the 20 T cell receptor beta chains listed below, sequenced in a study of T cell responses to AZD1222 COVID-19 vaccine. Generated by immunoSEQ multiplex PCR, the TCRdb table keeps only in-frame clones and is missing some. The data hold around 100,000 clones, with 70% to 90% observed a single time. This specimen consisted of peripheral blood, obtained 28 days after the second AZD1222 dose. The receptors shown here come from an adult who received the AZD1222 COVID-19 vaccine.

V gene TRBV19 combines with J gene TRBJ2-2; the D gene is possibly TRBD2 (5 bases). The CDR3 consists of 15 residues. Germline V CDR1 and CDR2: LNHDA, SQIVND (reference sequence). Trimming took off 10 bases at V and 4 bases at J, with 19 bases between the two ends. The DNA for the CDR3 is TGTGCCACTTACCACCGGGAAACTTTCACCGGGGAGCTGTTTTTT. Its translation is CATYHRETFTGELFF.

V usage is TRBV19 and J usage is TRBJ2-1; D gene unclear. The germline V gene has CDR1 LNHDA and CDR2 SQIVND (reference sequence). The CDR3 extends over 14 amino acids. Between the trimmed V and J ends, which lost 3 bases and 1 base, there was a span of 7 bases. In nucleotides, the CDR3 is TGTGCCAGTAGTATGTCTAGATCCTACAATGAGCAGTTCTTC. Residues: CASSMSRSYNEQFF.

The chain carries TRBV5-5 and TRBJ1-3; TRBD1 might be the D (6 bases). Between the trimmed V and J ends, which lost 0 bases and 0 bases, there was a span of 7 bases. Per germline, CDR1 SGHKS and CDR2 YYEKEE (reference sequence). The CDR3 is 15 residues long. The DNA of the CDR3 is TGTGCCAGCAGCTTGGTAGGGGGCTCTGGAAACACCATATATTTT. Its translation: CASSLVGGSGNTIYF.

The chain couples TRBV19 to TRBJ2-7; TRBD1 matches 7 bases. The CDR3 totals 13 residues. In germline, CDR1 is LNHDA, CDR2 SQIVND (reference sequence). The V segment lost 7 bases and the J segment 2 bases; nucleotides outside the gene matches: 5. The CDR3 protein is CASMGTDPYEQYF. CDR3 nucleotides: TGTGCCAGTATGGGGACAGATCCCTACGAGCAGTACTTC.

This chain connects TRBV6-2 or TRBV6-3 to TRBJ2-2; D unclear. The CDR3 runs to 15 residues. CDR1 is MNHEY and CDR2 is SVGEGT in the germline V gene. Trimming shortened V by 2 bases and J by 0 bases, and 7 bases separated the two germline ends. The CDR3 is CASSYAGANTGELFF. The DNA of the CDR3 is TGTGCCAGCAGTTACGCTGGTGCGAACACCGGGGAGCTGTTTTTT.

The chain links TRBV5-3 to TRBJ2-5, with unresolved D. TRBV5-3 is classed as an ORF, of uncertain function. This CDR3 comprises 13 residues. V lost 8 bases, J lost 5 bases, and 16 bases lay in between. The CDR3 protein is CARLVGVGETQYF. The CDR3 bases are TGTGCCAGGCTCGTTGGGGTCGGGGAGACCCAGTACTTC.

There are a few counts of this clone. The V gene is TRBV29-1, the J gene TRBJ2-1; 11 nucleotides align to TRBD2. Germline V gene sequence: CDR1 SQVTM, CDR2 ANQGSEA. The J segment lost 0 bases and the V segment lost 7 bases, leaving 5 bases of the junction unmatched. This CDR3 is 15 amino acids long. The chain's CDR3 is CSAGLAGISYNEQFF. The CDR3 nucleotides read TGCAGCGCTGGACTAGCGGGTATCTCCTACAATGAGCAGTTCTTC.

J is TRBJ1-3 and V is TRBV30, with unresolved D. There are 15 residues in the CDR3. Trimming pared 2 bases from V and 0 bases from J, leaving 11 bases between. Germline CDR1 GTSNPN, CDR2 SVGIG (reference sequence). The CDR3 nucleotides are TGTGCCTGGAGTCAGGACGGACTCTCTGGAAACACCATATATTTT. Its protein is CAWSQDGLSGNTIYF.

CDR3 sequence reads: CASSPGRGFNQPQHF. CDR3 nucleotide sequence: TGTGCCAGCTCACCCGGGAGGGGCTTCAACCAGCCCCAGCATTTT. The genes are TRBV18 and TRBJ1-5, with D possibly TRBD1 on 5 matching bases. V was clipped by 3 bases and J by 7 bases, with 16 bases between them. The CDR3 extends over 15 amino acids. CDR1 is KGHSH, CDR2 LQKENI, per germline.

The chain combines TRBV30 with TRBJ1-2, with D maybe TRBD1 (6 bases). Per the germline V gene, CDR1 is GTSNPN and CDR2 is SVGIG (reference sequence). The V and J ends lost 7 bases and 3 bases respectively, with 15 bases between them. The CDR3 covers 13 residues. CDR3 sequence: CASPTDRYYGYTF. The CDR3 nucleotides read TGTGCCTCCCCGACCGACAGGTACTATGGCTACACCTTC.

This rearrangement joins TRBV7-8 to TRBJ1-1; the D is unclear. The germline CDR1 and CDR2 sequences are SGHVS and FQNEAQ. Between the trimmed V and J ends, which lost 3 bases and 1 base, there was a span of 9 bases. The CDR3 has 14 residues. The CDR3 loop is CASSFGRENTEAFF. CDR3 sequence (DNA): TGTGCCAGCAGCTTCGGACGGGAGAACACTGAAGCTTTCTTT.

V usage is TRBV9 and J usage is TRBJ2-5; 7 bases align to TRBD1. Germline V gene sequence: CDR1 SGDLS, CDR2 YYNGEE. V dropped 4 bases and J dropped 2; count of bases not matched to a gene: 2. CDR3 length: 13 amino acids. The CDR3 bases are TGTGCCAGCAGCAAGGACAGGCAAGAGACCCAGTACTTC. This codes for CASSKDRQETQYF.

The chain recombines TRBV24-1 with TRBJ2-2; a weak D match, TRBD2 (6 bases). This CDR3 is 16 amino acids long. Germline V lookup: CDR1 KGHDR, CDR2 SFDVKD. V was clipped by 5 bases and J by 4 bases, with 16 bases between them. CDR3 DNA: TGTGCCACCAGTGTCAGCGGGCGTGAGGTCACCGGGGAGCTGTTTTTT. It codes for CATSVSGREVTGELFF.

V usage is TRBV15 and J usage is TRBJ1-5; weak D call: TRBD1 (5 bases). CDR1 is LNHNV and CDR2 is YYDKDF in the germline V gene (reference sequence). V was shortened by 3 bases and J by 4 bases, with 19 bases between the two germline ends. This CDR3 comprises 17 residues. The CDR3 loop reads CATSSTQEGRVNQPQHF. The DNA of the CDR3 is TGTGCCACCAGCAGCACCCAGGAGGGGCGAGTTAATCAGCCCCAGCATTTT.

The chain couples TRBV5-1 to TRBJ2-1; 12 bases fit TRBD2. V trimming: 4 bases; J trimming: 0 bases; junction bases outside the gene matches: 8. Germline CDR1 reads SGHRS; CDR2 reads YFSETQ. The CDR3 covers 18 residues. CDR3 loop: CASSPGLAGRSSYNEQFF. The CDR3 DNA sequence: TGCGCCAGCAGCCCGGGACTAGCGGGCCGCAGCTCCTACAATGAGCAGTTCTTC.

The genes are TRBV5-4 and TRBJ2-2; 8 bases line up with TRBD1. Germline CDR1 SGHNT, CDR2 YYREEE (reference sequence). This CDR3 comprises 16 residues. J was trimmed by 7 bases and V by 2 bases; bases with no gene match: 10. CDR3 in DNA: TGTGCCAGCAGCTTTGCCCCAGGGGGCGGACTCGGGGAGCTGTTTTTT. It encodes CASSFAPGGGLGELFF.

The CDR3 DNA is TGTGCCAGCAGCCAAGGCCTGCGGGAGTTCAATGAGCAGTTCTTC. Its translation is CASSQGLREFNEQFF. The V call is TRBV4-2, the J call TRBJ2-1; 7 bases are shared with TRBD2. V dropped 1 base and J dropped 6; count of bases not matched to a gene: 6. Germline V lookup: CDR1 LGHNA, CDR2 YNFKEQ. The CDR3 spans 15 residues.

This clone has just a few counts. One end of the junction does not line up with germline, which may come from a read error. V is TRBV4-3 and J is TRBJ2-7, with D unclear. The CDR3 sequence is 15 residues long. The V gene's germline CDR1 is LGHNA and CDR2 YSLEER. The CDR3 here is CASSQGTAASYEQYF. In DNA, the CDR3 is TGCGCCAGCAGTCAAGGTACGGCTGCCTCCTACGAGCAGTACTTC.

This rearrangement joins TRBV10-2 to TRBJ2-3, with 8 positions matching TRBD1. The CDR3 sequence is 11 residues long. V gave up 3 bases and J gave up 11 bases; unmatched junction bases: 1. Germline CDR1 and CDR2: WSHSY and SAAADI. The CDR3: CASSDGTGQYF. The CDR3 coding sequence is TGCGCCAGCAGTGATGGGACAGGGCAGTATTTT.

In its sample, this clone was seen once. The rearrangement links TRBV14 to TRBJ2-7; no clear D gene. The V gene's germline CDR1 is SGHDN and CDR2 FVKESK. V dropped 0 bases and J dropped 2 bases, with 8 bases sitting between them. The CDR3 sequence is 14 residues long. The CDR3 coding sequence is TGTGCCAGCAGCCAAGACCTTCTGACCTACGAGCAGTACTTC. Residues: CASSQDLLTYEQYF.